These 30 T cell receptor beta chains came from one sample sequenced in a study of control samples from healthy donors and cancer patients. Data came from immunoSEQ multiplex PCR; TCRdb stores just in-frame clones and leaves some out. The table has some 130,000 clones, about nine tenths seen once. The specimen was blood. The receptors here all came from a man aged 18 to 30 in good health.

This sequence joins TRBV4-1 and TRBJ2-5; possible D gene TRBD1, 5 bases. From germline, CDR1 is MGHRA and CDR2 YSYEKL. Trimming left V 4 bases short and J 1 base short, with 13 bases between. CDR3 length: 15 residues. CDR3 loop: CASSPNDRAQETQYF. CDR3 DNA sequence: TGCGCCAGCAGCCCGAATGACAGAGCCCAAGAGACCCAGTACTTC.

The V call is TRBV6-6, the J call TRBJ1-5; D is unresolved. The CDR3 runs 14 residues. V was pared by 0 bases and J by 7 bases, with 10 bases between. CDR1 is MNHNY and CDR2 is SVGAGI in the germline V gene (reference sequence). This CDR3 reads CASSYSEVGQPQHF. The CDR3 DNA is TGTGCCAGCAGTTACTCCGAGGTGGGCCAGCCCCAGCATTTT.

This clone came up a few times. CDR3 amino acids: CASSRPRGEPYGYTF. The CDR3 region has the DNA TGTGCCAGCAGCCGACCCAGGGGAGAGCCCTATGGCTACACCTTC. This sequence joins TRBV5-8 and TRBJ1-2; the D gene is possibly TRBD1 (6 bases). Per the germline V gene, CDR1 is SGHTS and CDR2 is YDEGEE. The CDR3 covers 15 residues. V was trimmed by 4 bases and J by 4 bases, leaving 17 bases between them.

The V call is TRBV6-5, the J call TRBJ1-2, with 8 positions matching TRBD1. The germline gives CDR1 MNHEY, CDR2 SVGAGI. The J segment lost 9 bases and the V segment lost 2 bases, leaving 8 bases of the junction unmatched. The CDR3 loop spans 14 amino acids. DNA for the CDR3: TGTGCCAGCAGTTACATAGGACAGGGTAGGCGCTACACCTTC. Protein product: CASSYIGQGRRYTF.

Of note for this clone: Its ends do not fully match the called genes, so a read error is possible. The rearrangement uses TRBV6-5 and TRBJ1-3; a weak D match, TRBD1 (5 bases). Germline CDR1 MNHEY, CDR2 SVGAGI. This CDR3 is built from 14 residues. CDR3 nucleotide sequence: TGTGCCAGCAGTTTCGACAGCCCTGGGAACACCATATATTTT. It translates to CASSFDSPGNTIYF.

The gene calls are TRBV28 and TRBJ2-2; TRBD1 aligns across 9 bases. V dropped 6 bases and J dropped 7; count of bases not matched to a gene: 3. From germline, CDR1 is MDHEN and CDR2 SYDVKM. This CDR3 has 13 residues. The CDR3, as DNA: TGTGCCAGCAGGACAGGGGGTATCGGGGAGCTGTTTTTT. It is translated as CASRTGGIGELFF.

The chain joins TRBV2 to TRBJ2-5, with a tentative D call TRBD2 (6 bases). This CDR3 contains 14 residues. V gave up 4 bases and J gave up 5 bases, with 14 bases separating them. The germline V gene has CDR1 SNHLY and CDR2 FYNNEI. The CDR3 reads CASSGPGGEETQYF. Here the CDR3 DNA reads TGTGCCAGCAGTGGTCCCGGGGGTGAGGAGACCCAGTACTTC.

The CDR3 spells CASTRLAGGPQETQYF. DNA of the CDR3: TGTGCCAGCACCAGATTAGCGGGGGGGCCCCAAGAGACCCAGTACTTC. The chain couples TRBV2 to TRBJ2-5; TRBD2 aligns across 11 bases. Germline loops: CDR1 SNHLY, CDR2 FYNNEI. Trimming at V came to 7 bases and at J to 1 base, leaving 8 bases not matched to a gene. The CDR3 runs 16 residues.

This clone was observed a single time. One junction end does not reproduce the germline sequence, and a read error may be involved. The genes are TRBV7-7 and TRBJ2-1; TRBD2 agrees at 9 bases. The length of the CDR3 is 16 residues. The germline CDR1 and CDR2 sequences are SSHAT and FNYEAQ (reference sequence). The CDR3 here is CASSRRLAETYNEQFF. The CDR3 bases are TGTGCTAGCAGCCGCCGACTAGCGGAGACATACAATGAGCAGTTCTTC.

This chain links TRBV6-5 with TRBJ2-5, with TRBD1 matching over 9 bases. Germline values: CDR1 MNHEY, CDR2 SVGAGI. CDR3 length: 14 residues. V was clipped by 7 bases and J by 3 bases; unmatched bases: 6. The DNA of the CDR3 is TGTGCCAGCAACCGGGACAGGGAAAAAGAGACCCAGTACTTC. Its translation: CASNRDREKETQYF.

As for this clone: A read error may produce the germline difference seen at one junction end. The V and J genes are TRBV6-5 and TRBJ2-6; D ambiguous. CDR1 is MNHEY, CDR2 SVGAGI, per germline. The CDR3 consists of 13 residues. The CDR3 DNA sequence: TGTGCCGGCAGTTCCGCTGGGGCCAACGTCCTGACTTTC. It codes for CAGSSAGANVLTF.

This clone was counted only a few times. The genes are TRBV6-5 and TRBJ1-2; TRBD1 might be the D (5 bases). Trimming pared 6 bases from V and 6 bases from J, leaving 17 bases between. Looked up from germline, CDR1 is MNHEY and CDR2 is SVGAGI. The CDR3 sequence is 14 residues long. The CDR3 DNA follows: TGTGCCAGCAGCCCGGTCGGGGCACTCCATGGCTACACCTTC. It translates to CASSPVGALHGYTF.

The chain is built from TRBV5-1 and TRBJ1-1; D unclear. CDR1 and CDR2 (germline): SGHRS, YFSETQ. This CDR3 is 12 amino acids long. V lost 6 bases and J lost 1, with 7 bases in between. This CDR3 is CASNGWNTEAFF. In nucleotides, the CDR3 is TGCGCCAGCAACGGGTGGAACACTGAAGCTTTCTTT.

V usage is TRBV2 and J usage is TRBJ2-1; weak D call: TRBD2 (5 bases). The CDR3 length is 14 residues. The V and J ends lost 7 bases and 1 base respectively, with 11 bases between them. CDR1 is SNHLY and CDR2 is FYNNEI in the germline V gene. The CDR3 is CASTGIASYNEQFF. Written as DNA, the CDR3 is TGTGCCAGCACGGGAATAGCATCCTACAATGAGCAGTTCTTC.

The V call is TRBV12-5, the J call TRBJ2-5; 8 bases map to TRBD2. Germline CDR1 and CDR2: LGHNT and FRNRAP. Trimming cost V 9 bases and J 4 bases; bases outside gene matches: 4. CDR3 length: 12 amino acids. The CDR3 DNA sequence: TGTGCTAGGGGGGCGGGGGGAGAGACCCAGTACTTC. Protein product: CARGAGGETQYF.

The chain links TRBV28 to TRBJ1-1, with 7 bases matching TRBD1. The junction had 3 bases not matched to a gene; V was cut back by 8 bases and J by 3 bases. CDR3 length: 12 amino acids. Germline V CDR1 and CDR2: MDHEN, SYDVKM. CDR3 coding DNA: TGTGCCAGCGCCACAGGGGACACTGAAGCTTTCTTT. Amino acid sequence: CASATGDTEAFF.

The CDR3 DNA sequence: TGTGCCAAAAAAACAACCAACCACTGGACACCAAACACCGGGGAGCTGTTTTTT. This encodes CAKKTTNHWTPNTGELFF. The gene calls are TRBV14 and TRBJ2-2; perhaps TRBD1 as D (5 bases). Deletions cut 10 bases from V and 2 bases from J, with 26 bases between. CDR1 SGHDN and CDR2 FVKESK come from the germline V gene. The CDR3 spans 18 residues.

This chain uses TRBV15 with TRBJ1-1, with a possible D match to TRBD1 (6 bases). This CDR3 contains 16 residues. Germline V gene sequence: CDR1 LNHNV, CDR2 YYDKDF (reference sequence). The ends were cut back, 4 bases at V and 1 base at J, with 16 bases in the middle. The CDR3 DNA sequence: TGTGCCACCAGCAACGAACGAGGGGGAGGGAACACTGAAGCTTTCTTT. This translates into CATSNERGGGNTEAFF.

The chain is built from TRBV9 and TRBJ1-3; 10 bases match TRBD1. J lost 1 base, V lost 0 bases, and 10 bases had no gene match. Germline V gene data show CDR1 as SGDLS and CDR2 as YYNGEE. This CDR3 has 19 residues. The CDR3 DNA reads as TGTGCCAGCAGCGTAGGGGTGGGGACAGGGGCGACTTCTGGAAACACCATATATTTT. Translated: CASSVGVGTGATSGNTIYF.

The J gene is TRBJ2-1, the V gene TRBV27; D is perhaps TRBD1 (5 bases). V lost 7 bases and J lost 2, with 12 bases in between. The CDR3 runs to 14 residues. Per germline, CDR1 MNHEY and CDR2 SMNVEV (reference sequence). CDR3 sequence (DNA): TGTGCCAGCAAAGTACAGGTTGCCTACAATGAGCAGTTCTTC. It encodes CASKVQVAYNEQFF.

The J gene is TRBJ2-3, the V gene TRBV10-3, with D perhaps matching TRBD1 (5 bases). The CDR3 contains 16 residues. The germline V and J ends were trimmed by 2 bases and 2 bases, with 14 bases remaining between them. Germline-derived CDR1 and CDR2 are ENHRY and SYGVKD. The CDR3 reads CAISEGQGRLTDTQYF. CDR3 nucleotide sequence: TGTGCCATCAGTGAGGGGCAGGGCCGACTCACAGATACGCAGTATTTT.

CDR3 nucleotide sequence: TGTGCCATCAGTCCACAGGGGGCGGGAAACACCATATATTTT. This encodes CAISPQGAGNTIYF. The chain joins TRBV10-3 to TRBJ1-3, with TRBD1 matching over 9 bases. Germline lookup yields CDR1 ENHRY and CDR2 SYGVKD. This CDR3 comprises 14 residues. The J segment lost 4 bases and the V segment lost 5 bases, leaving 3 bases of the junction unmatched.

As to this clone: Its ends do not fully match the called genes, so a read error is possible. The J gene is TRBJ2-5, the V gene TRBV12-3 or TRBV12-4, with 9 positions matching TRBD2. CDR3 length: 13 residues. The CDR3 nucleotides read TGTGCCAGCAGTTTAGCCCCGCGGGGGGGCCTTCACTTC. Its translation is CASSLAPRGGLHF.

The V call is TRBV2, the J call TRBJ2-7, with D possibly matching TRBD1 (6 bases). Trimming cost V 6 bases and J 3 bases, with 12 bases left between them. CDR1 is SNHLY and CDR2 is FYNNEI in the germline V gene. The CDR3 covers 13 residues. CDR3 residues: CASRWTENYEQYV. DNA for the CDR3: TGTGCCAGCAGATGGACAGAAAACTACGAGCAGTACGTC.

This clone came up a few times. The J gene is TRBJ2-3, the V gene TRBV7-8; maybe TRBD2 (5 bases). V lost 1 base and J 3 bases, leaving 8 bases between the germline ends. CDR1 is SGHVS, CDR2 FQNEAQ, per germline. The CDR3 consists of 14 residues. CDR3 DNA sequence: TGTGCCAGCAGCTTAGAGCAGCGGACAGATACGCAGTATTTT. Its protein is CASSLEQRTDTQYF.

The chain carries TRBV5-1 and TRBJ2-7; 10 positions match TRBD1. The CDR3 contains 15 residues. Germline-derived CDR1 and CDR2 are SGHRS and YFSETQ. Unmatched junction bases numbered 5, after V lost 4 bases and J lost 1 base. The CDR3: CASSGDRGNSYEQYF. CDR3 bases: TGCGCCAGCAGCGGGGACAGGGGTAATTCCTACGAGCAGTACTTC.

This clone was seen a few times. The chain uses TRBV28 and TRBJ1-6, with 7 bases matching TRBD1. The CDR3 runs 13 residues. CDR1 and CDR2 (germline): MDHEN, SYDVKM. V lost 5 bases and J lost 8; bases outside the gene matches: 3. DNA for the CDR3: TGTGCCAGCAGTCTCGGGACAGATTCACCCCTCCACTTT. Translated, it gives CASSLGTDSPLHF.

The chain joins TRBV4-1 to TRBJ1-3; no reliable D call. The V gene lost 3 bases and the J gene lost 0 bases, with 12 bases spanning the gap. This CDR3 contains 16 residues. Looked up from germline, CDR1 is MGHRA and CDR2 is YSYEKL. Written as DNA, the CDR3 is TGCGCCAGCAGCCAGTCTATGGCAAACTCTGGAAACACCATATATTTT. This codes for CASSQSMANSGNTIYF.

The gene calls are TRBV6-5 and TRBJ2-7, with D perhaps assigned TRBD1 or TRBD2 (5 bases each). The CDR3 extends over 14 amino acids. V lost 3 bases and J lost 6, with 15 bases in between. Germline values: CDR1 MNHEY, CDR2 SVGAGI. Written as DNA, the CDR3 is TGTGCCAGCAGTTATAGCAGGGACCTCGGCGAGCAGTACTTC. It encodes CASSYSRDLGEQYF.

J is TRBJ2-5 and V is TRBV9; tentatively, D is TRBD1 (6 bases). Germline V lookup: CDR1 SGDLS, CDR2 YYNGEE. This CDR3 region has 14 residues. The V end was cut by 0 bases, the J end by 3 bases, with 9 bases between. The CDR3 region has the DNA TGTGCCAGCAGCGTAGGGGCAGGGGAAGAGACCCAGTACTTC. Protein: CASSVGAGEETQYF.